One sample yielded the 19 T cell receptor beta chains listed below, sequenced in a study of shared clonotypes between healthy human individuals. Measured with immunoSEQ multiplex PCR; TCRdb has only the in-frame clones, and not every one. The table lists hundreds of thousands of clones, around 96% of them singletons. Terminally differentiated effector memory CD45RA+ cells were excluded from the naive CD8 cells, which were CD45RO-negative and positively selected for CCR7. Sequencing was done on a sample of naive CD8+ T cells sorted from blood. The receptors derive from a woman younger than 45 in good health.

The chain recombines TRBV4-1 with TRBJ2-5; the match to TRBD2 covers 9 bases. The CDR3 length is 15 residues. Germline V lookup: CDR1 MGHRA, CDR2 YSYEKL. Trimming at V came to 0 bases and at J to 5 bases, leaving 4 bases not matched to a gene. The DNA for the CDR3 is TGCGCCAGCAGCCAAGACGGCGGGAGGGAGGAGACCCAGTACTTC. Residues: CASSQDGGREETQYF.

This chain links TRBV4-1 with TRBJ1-1, with D uncertain. V dropped 0 bases and J dropped 5 bases, with 7 bases sitting between them. Germline-derived CDR1 and CDR2 are MGHRA and YSYEKL. The CDR3 consists of 13 residues. The CDR3: CASSQDTETEAFF. For the CDR3, the DNA is TGCGCCAGCAGCCAAGATACGGAGACTGAAGCTTTCTTT.

The chain is built from TRBV11-2 and TRBJ2-7, with 11 bases fitting TRBD1. The CDR3 spans 16 residues. V shed 5 bases and J 4 bases; nucleotides not matched to a gene: 10. Germline loops: CDR1 SGHAT, CDR2 FQNNGV. In DNA, the CDR3 is TGTGCCAGCAGCCGTCTCAAGGGACAGGGGGAATACGAGCAGTACTTC. Its translation: CASSRLKGQGEYEQYF.

DNA of the CDR3: TGTGCCAGCAGTTCCACGGGTTCCTGGGGAGAGACCCAGTACTTC. It encodes CASSSTGSWGETQYF. V usage is TRBV6-5 and J usage is TRBJ2-5; D is unresolved. CDR3 length: 15 amino acids. From germline, CDR1 is MNHEY and CDR2 SVGAGI. Trimming stripped 4 bases from V and 4 bases from J, with 16 bases between.

The chain couples TRBV19 to TRBJ1-1; D is perhaps TRBD1 (6 bases). Germline V gene data show CDR1 as LNHDA and CDR2 as SQIVND (reference sequence). There are 13 residues in the CDR3. The germline V and J ends were trimmed by 10 bases and 5 bases, with 17 bases remaining between them. The CDR3 sequence is CAITGPAGTEAFF. CDR3 nucleotide sequence: TGTGCCATCACAGGGCCCGCGGGGACTGAAGCTTTCTTT.

The chain employs TRBV5-4 and TRBJ2-7; no clear D. The CDR3 is 12 amino acids. V gave up 6 bases and J gave up 4 bases, with 11 bases separating them. The V gene's germline CDR1 is SGHNT and CDR2 YYREEE (reference sequence). CDR3 DNA: TGTGCCAGCAACAATGGTCGTTACGAGCAGTACTTC. It translates to CASNNGRYEQYF.

V is TRBV5-6 and J is TRBJ2-7, with D unclear. The CDR3 covers 13 residues. Per germline, CDR1 SGHDT and CDR2 YYEEEE. V gave up 4 bases and J gave up 2 bases, with 10 bases separating them. In DNA form, the CDR3 reads TGTGCCAGCAGCCCAGGTAACCCCTACGAGCAGTACTTC. Translation: CASSPGNPYEQYF.

The V gene is TRBV19, the J gene TRBJ2-7, with 13 bases lining up with TRBD2. Germline loops: CDR1 LNHDA, CDR2 SQIVND (reference sequence). The V gene end was trimmed by 3 bases and the J gene end by 0 bases; junction bases not matched to a gene: 2. The CDR3 runs to 16 residues. Here the CDR3 DNA reads TGTGCCAGTAGTATTGGGACTAGCGGGAACTCCTACGAGCAGTACTTC. Amino acid sequence: CASSIGTSGNSYEQYF.

The J gene is TRBJ2-5, the V gene TRBV19, with D perhaps TRBD2 (5 bases). This CDR3 contains 17 residues. The V end lost 7 bases, the J end lost 4 bases, and 25 bases lay between the germline ends. Germline V gives CDR1 LNHDA, CDR2 SQIVND (reference sequence). CDR3 sequence (DNA): TGTGCCAGTACCCCCGTACTTGGACCCCTAAGCGGAGAGACCCAGTACTTC. This sequence encodes CASTPVLGPLSGETQYF.

The V gene is TRBV9, the J gene TRBJ1-4, with D possibly matching TRBD1 (5 bases). Trimming removed 3 bases from V and 4 bases from J, with 16 bases in between. Germline lookup yields CDR1 SGDLS and CDR2 YYNGEE. The CDR3 runs 16 residues. The CDR3, as DNA: TGTGCCAGCAGCGCCACAGGAGGTGCCTTTAATGAAAAACTGTTTTTT. This translates into CASSATGGAFNEKLFF.

The chain combines TRBV9 with TRBJ2-5; 7 bases match TRBD2. The germline V gene has CDR1 SGDLS and CDR2 YYNGEE. The CDR3 covers 15 residues. The V gene end was trimmed by 0 bases and the J gene end by 5 bases; junction bases not matched to a gene: 7. The CDR3, as DNA: TGTGCCAGCAGCGTAGACGCGGGAGAGGCGGAGACCCAGTACTTC. Amino acid sequence: CASSVDAGEAETQYF.

The J gene is TRBJ2-7, the V gene TRBV5-6; perhaps TRBD2 as D (6 bases). The germline V gene has CDR1 SGHDT and CDR2 YYEEEE. Trimming took 4 bases from V and 0 from J, leaving 20 bases between them. The length of the CDR3 is 17 residues. The CDR3: CASSRPAGFRYSYEQYF. The CDR3 nucleotides read TGTGCCAGCAGCCGCCCGGCGGGGTTCCGGTACTCCTACGAGCAGTACTTC.

The chain carries TRBV28 and TRBJ2-4; D is perhaps TRBD1 (5 bases). Germline loops: CDR1 MDHEN, CDR2 SYDVKM. The CDR3 extends over 16 amino acids. The germline V and J ends were trimmed by 2 bases and 0 bases, with 11 bases remaining between them. CDR3 sequence reads: CASSLGDSLAKNIQYF. CDR3 DNA: TGTGCCAGCAGTTTAGGTGACAGCCTAGCCAAAAACATTCAGTACTTC.

The rearrangement links TRBV27 to TRBJ2-2; D unclear. The V and J ends lost 7 bases and 4 bases respectively, with 7 bases between them. CDR1 is MNHEY, CDR2 SMNVEV, per germline (reference sequence). The CDR3 length is 12 residues. As DNA, the CDR3 is TGTGCCAGCACCTCAATCACCGGGGAGCTGTTTTTT. Protein product: CASTSITGELFF.

The chain employs TRBV7-9 and TRBJ2-3, with 7 bases fitting TRBD2. Unmatched junction bases numbered 8, after V lost 0 bases and J lost 2 bases. The CDR3 has 17 residues. CDR1 and CDR2 from the germline V gene are SEHNR and FQNEAQ (reference sequence). The CDR3, as DNA: TGTGCCAGCAGCTTAGCGGATGGGACTAAGGACACAGATACGCAGTATTTT. It encodes CASSLADGTKDTDTQYF.

This clone appeared a single time. The chain carries TRBV19 and TRBJ2-7; unclear D gene. The V end lost 5 bases, the J end lost 4 bases, and 6 bases lay between the germline ends. Germline V CDR1 and CDR2: LNHDA, SQIVND (reference sequence). The CDR3 length is 11 residues. CDR3 coding DNA: TGTGCCAGTAGTTTCGGTTACGAGCAGTACTTC. This codes for CASSFGYEQYF. Variable domain in full (rest from reference TRBV19 and TRBJ2-7): DGGITQSPKYLFRKEGQNVTLSCEQNLNHDAMYWYRQDPGQGLRLIYYSQIVNDFQKGDIAEGYSVSREKKESFPLTVTSAQKNPTAFYLCASSFGYEQYFGPGTRLTVT.

A word on this clone: Within the sample, other DNA sequences also encode this same CDR3. V is TRBV27 and J is TRBJ2-7; TRBD1 might be the D (5 bases). The CDR3 length is 12 residues. Germline-derived CDR1 and CDR2 are MNHEY and SMNVEV (reference sequence). V lost 5 bases, J lost 3 bases, and 8 bases lay in between. The CDR3 DNA sequence: TGTGCCAGCAGTACCCAGGGCTACGAGCAGTACTTC. It is translated as CASSTQGYEQYF.

In this sample, this clone turned up a few times. The gene calls are TRBV28 and TRBJ2-3, with TRBD2 identical over 8 bases. This CDR3 has 15 amino acids. In germline, CDR1 is MDHEN, CDR2 SYDVKM. With 5 bases clipped from V and 0 bases from J, the junction kept 4 bases outside the gene matches. The DNA for the CDR3 is TGTGCCAGCAGTCTTAGCGGGATTAGCACAGATACGCAGTATTTT. It is translated as CASSLSGISTDTQYF.

In regard to this clone: Other nucleotide sequences in the sample specify the same CDR3. This chain connects TRBV9 to TRBJ2-1, with 10 positions matching TRBD2. The germline V gene encodes CDR1 SGDLS and CDR2 YYNGEE. The CDR3 has 15 residues. The junction had 4 bases not matched to a gene; V was cut back by 3 bases and J by 4 bases. The CDR3, as DNA: TGTGCCAGCAGCGACCGGACTAGCGGATACAATGAGCAGTTCTTC. Its translation: CASSDRTSGYNEQFF.